The sequence of this TCR beta chain was determined in a study of control samples from healthy donors and cancer patients. The V gene's germline CDR1 is MNHNS and CDR2 SASEGT. This CDR3 contains 14 residues. Deletions cut 3 bases from V and 3 bases from J, with 11 bases between. Repertoires were generated with immunoSEQ multiplex PCR, while TCRdb's copy carries only in-frame clones and drops some. The repertoire includes roughly 200,000 clones, roughly 94% of them detected once, and over 1.2% sits in the top ten. The chain uses TRBV6-1 and TRBJ2-5; a possible D gene is TRBD2 (5 bases). This receptor was identified in a man between 45 and 60 years old in good health. Sequencing was carried out using blood. This chain's CDR3 is CASSDYGREETQYF. CDR3 DNA sequence: TGTGCCAGCAGTGATTATGGGCGGGAAGAGACCCAGTACTTC.